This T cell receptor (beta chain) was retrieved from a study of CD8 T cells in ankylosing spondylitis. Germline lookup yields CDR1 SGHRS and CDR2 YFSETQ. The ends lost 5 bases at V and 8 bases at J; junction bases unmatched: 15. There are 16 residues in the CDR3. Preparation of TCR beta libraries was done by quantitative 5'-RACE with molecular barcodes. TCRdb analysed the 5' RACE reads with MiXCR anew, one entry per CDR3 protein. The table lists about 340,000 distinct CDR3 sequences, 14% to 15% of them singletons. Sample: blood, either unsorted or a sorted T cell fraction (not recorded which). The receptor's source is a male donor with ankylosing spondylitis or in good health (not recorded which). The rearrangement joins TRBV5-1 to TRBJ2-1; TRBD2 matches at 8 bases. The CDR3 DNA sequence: TGCGCCAGCAGTCACCGACCAGGGACTAGTGGACATGAGCAGTTCTTC. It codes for CASSHRPGTSGHEQFF.